The next 6 T cell receptor beta chains were all read from a single sample in a study of cytomegalovirus exposure and HLA in healthy donors. Both 60 Vbeta primers and 13 Jbeta primers went into the PCR. TCRdb's copy holds only in-frame clones and misses some; the assay was immunoSEQ multiplex PCR. There are under 250,000 clones in the sample; over 70% occur only once, and almost 8% lies in the top ten. Material for sequencing was PBMCs. The receptor set was obtained from a woman aged 60-75 years in good health and CMV-seropositive.

This clone was counted a few times. The chain employs TRBV2 and TRBJ1-4; D unclear. CDR1 and CDR2 from the germline V gene are SNHLY and FYNNEI. V lost 6 bases to trimming and J lost 0 bases, with 5 bases between them. The CDR3 extends over 13 amino acids. The CDR3 DNA reads as TGTGCCAGCAGGAGGGCAACTAATGAAAAACTGTTTTTT. It is translated as CASRRATNEKLFF.

The chain employs TRBV28 and TRBJ2-1, with D maybe TRBD2 (7 bases). The CDR3 spans 16 residues. Per germline, CDR1 MDHEN and CDR2 SYDVKM. V lost 2 bases and J 10 bases, leaving 21 bases between the germline ends. The CDR3 loop is CASSLRQAGVEGEQFF. For the CDR3, the DNA is TGTGCCAGCAGTTTAAGACAGGCGGGGGTAGAAGGGGAGCAGTTCTTC.

The chain joins TRBV27 to TRBJ2-7, with 9 bases lining up with TRBD1. Losses at the gene ends were 6 bases for V and 1 base for J; bases not matched to a gene: 4. Germline V CDR1 and CDR2: MNHEY, SMNVEV (reference sequence). This CDR3 contains 14 residues. The DNA for the CDR3 is TGTGCCAGCAGCCATGGACAGGGGTCCTACGAGCAGTACTTC. It yields the protein CASSHGQGSYEQYF.

This chain uses TRBV28 with TRBJ2-6, with 11 nucleotides matching TRBD2. The V gene's germline CDR1 is MDHEN and CDR2 SYDVKM. V was pared by 2 bases and J by 1 base, with 1 base of the junction left unmatched. This CDR3 has 17 residues. In DNA, the CDR3 is TGTGCCAGCAGTTTAACTAGCGGGAGATCTGGGGCCAACGTCCTGACTTTC. The encoded protein is CASSLTSGRSGANVLTF.

The V and J genes are TRBV5-1 and TRBJ1-1; 9 bases line up with TRBD1. CDR1 SGHRS and CDR2 YFSETQ come from the germline V gene. CDR3 length: 16 residues. V dropped 1 base and J dropped 2; count of bases not matched to a gene: 6. CDR3 sequence reads: CASSLLVDRGNTEAFF. The CDR3 bases are TGCGCCAGCAGCTTGTTGGTGGACAGGGGAAACACTGAAGCTTTCTTT.

V gene TRBV6-4 combines with J gene TRBJ1-5; a possible D gene is TRBD1 (5 bases). This CDR3 spans 14 amino acids. V lost 2 bases, J lost 7 bases, and 12 bases lay in between. Germline V gene data show CDR1 as MRHNA and CDR2 as SNTAGT. For the CDR3, the DNA is TGTGCCAGCAGTGACGAGCAGGGTGTCCAGCCCCAGCATTTT. Protein: CASSDEQGVQPQHF.